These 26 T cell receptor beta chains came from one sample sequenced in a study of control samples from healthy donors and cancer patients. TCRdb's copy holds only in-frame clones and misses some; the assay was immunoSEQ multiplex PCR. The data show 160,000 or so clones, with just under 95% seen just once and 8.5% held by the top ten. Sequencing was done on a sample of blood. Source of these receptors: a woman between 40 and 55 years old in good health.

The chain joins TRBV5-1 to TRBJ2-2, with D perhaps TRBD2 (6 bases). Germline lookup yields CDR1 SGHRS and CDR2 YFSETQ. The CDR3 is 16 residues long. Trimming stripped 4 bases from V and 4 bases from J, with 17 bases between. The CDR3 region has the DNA TGCGCCAGCAGCCCTGGGTCGGGAGCTGGCACCGGGGAGCTGTTTTTT. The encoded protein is CASSPGSGAGTGELFF.

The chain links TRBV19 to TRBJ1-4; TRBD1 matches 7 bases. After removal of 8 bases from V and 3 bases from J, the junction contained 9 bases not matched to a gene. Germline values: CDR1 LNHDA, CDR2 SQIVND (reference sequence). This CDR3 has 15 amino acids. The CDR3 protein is CASGPPGQPNEKLFF. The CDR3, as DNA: TGTGCCAGTGGACCTCCGGGACAGCCTAATGAAAAACTGTTTTTT.

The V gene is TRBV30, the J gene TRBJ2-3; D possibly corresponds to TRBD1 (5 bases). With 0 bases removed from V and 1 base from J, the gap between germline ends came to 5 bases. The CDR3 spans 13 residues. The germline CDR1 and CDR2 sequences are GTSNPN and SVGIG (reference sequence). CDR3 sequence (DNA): TGTGCCTGGAGTGTACAGGGCACAGATACGCAGTATTTT. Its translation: CAWSVQGTDTQYF.

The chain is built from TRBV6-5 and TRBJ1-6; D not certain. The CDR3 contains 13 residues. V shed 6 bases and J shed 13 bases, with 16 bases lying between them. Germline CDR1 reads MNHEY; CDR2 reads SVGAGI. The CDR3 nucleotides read TGTGCCAGCAGCCAAGGGTGGAGGACGCCCCTCCACTTT. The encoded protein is CASSQGWRTPLHF.

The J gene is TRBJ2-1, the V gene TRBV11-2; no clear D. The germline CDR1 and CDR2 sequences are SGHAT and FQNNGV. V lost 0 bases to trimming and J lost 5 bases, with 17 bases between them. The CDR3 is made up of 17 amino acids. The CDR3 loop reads CASSLEVSSRANNEQFF. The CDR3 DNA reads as TGTGCCAGCAGCTTAGAGGTTAGCTCCCGAGCTAACAATGAGCAGTTCTTC.

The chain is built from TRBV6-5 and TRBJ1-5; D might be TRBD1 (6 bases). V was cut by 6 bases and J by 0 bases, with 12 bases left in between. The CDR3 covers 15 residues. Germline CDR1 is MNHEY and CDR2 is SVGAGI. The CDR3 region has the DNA TGTGCCAGCAGATCGGACAGATATAGCAATCAGCCCCAGCATTTT. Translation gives CASRSDRYSNQPQHF.

CDR3 nucleotide sequence: TGTGCCAGCAGTTACTCCAGCAGGGGCAGTGATAATAATTCACCCCTCCACTTT. It codes for CASSYSSRGSDNNSPLHF. The rearrangement uses TRBV6-2 or TRBV6-3 and TRBJ1-6, with TRBD1 as a possible D gene (6 bases). Trimming removed 0 bases from V and 5 bases from J, with 17 bases in between. Per the germline V gene, CDR1 is MNHEY and CDR2 is SVGEGT. The length of the CDR3 is 18 residues.

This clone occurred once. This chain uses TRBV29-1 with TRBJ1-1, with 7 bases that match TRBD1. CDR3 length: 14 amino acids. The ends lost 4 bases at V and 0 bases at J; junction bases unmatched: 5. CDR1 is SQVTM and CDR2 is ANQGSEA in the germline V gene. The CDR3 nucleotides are TGCAGCGTTGGAAGGACAGGAATGAACACTGAAGCTTTCTTT. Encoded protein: CSVGRTGMNTEAFF.

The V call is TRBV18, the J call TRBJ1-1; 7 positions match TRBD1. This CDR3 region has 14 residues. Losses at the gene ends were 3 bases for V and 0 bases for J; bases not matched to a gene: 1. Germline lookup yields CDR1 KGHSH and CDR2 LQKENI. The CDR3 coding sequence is TGTGCCAGCTCACCGGGACAGCTGAACACTGAAGCTTTCTTT. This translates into CASSPGQLNTEAFF.

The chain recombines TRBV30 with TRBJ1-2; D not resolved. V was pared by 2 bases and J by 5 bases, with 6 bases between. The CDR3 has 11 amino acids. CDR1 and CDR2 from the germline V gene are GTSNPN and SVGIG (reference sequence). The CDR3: CAWSLGYGYTF. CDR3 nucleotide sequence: TGTGCCTGGAGTCTGGGGTATGGCTACACCTTC.

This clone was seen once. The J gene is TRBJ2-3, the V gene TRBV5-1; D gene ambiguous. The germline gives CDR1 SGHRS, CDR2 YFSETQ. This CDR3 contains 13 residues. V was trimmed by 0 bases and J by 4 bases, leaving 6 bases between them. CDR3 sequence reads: CASSLELADTQYF. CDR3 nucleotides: TGCGCCAGCAGCTTGGAACTGGCAGATACGCAGTATTTT.

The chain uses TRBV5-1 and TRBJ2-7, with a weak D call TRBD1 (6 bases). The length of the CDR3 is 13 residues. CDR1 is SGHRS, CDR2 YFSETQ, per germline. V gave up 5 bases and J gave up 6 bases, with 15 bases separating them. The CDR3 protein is CASRSTGTVEQYF. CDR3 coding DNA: TGCGCCAGCAGATCAACAGGGACCGTCGAGCAGTACTTC.

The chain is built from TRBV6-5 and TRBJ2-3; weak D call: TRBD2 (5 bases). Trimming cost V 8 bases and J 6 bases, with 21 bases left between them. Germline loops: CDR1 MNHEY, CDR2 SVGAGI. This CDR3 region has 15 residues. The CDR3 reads CASLWGAQRVDTQYF. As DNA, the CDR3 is TGTGCCAGCCTATGGGGAGCACAAAGGGTGGATACGCAGTATTTT.

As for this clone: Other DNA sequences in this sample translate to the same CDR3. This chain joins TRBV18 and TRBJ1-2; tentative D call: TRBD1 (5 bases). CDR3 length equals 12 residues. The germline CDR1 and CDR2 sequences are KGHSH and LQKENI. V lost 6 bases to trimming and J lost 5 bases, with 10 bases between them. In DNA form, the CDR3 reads TGTGCCAGCTCTCCGGGGGGGTATGGCTACACCTTC. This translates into CASSPGGYGYTF.

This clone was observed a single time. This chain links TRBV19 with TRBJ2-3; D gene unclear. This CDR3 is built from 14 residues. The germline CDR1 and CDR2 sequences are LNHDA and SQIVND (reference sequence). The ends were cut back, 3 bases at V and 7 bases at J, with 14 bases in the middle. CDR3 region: CASSIIDKHHTQYF. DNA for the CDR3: TGTGCCAGTAGTATCATTGACAAACACCATACGCAGTATTTT.

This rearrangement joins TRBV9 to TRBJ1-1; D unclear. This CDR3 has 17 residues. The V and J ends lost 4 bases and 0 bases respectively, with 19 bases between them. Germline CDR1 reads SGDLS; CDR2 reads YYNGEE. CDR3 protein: CASSPRKTTVLNTEAFF. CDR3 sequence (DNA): TGTGCCAGCAGCCCTCGAAAGACAACGGTATTGAACACTGAAGCTTTCTTT.

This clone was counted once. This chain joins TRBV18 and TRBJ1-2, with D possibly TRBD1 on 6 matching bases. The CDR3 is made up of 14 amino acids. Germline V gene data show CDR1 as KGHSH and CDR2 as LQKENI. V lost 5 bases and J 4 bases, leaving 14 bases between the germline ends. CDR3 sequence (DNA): TGTGCCAGCTCAGTGCTACAGGGTATCTATGGCTACACCTTC. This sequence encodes CASSVLQGIYGYTF.

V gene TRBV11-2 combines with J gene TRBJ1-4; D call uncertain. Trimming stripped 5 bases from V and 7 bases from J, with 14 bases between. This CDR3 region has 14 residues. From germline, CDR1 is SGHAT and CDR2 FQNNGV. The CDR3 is CASSLGLRGEKLFF. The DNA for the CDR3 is TGTGCCAGCAGCCTCGGGCTACGGGGTGAAAAACTGTTTTTT. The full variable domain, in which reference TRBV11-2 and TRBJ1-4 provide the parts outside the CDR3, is EAGVAQSPRYKIIEKRQSVAFWCNPISGHATLYWYQQILGQGPKLLIQFQNNGVVDDSQLPKDRFSAERLKGVDSTLKIQPAKLEDSAVYLCASSLGLRGEKLFFGSGTQLSVL.

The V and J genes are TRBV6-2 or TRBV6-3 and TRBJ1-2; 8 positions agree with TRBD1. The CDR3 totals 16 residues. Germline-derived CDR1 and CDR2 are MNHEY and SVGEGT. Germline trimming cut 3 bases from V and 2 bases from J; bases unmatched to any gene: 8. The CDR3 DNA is TGTGCCAGCAGTTATCTCGACAGGGGCCTAAACTATGGCTACACCTTC. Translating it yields CASSYLDRGLNYGYTF.

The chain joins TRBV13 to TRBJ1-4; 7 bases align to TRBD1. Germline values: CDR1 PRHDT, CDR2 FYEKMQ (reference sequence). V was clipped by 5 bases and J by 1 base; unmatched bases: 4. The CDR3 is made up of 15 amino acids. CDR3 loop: CASSLYRGTNEKLFF. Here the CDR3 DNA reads TGTGCCAGCAGCCTCTACAGGGGAACTAATGAAAAACTGTTTTTT.

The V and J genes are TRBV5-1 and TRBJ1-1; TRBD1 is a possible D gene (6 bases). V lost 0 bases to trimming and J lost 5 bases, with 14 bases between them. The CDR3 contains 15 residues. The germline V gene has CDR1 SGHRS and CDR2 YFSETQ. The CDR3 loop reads CASSLVQGGGTEAFF. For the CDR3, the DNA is TGCGCCAGCAGCTTGGTACAGGGAGGTGGAACTGAAGCTTTCTTT.

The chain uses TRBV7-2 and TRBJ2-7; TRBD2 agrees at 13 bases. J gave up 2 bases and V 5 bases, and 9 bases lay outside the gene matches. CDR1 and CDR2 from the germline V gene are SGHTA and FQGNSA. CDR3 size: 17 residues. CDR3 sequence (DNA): TGTGCCAGCAGCCCAGGGGCACTAGCGGGAGGGCCCTACGAGCAGTACTTC. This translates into CASSPGALAGGPYEQYF.

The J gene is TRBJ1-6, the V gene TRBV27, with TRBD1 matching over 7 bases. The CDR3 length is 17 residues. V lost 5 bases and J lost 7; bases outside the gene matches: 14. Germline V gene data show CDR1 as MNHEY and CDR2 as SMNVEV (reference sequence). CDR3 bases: TGTGCCAGCAGTCCGCCATACCCGACAGGGCCAAATTCACCCCTCCACTTT. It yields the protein CASSPPYPTGPNSPLHF.

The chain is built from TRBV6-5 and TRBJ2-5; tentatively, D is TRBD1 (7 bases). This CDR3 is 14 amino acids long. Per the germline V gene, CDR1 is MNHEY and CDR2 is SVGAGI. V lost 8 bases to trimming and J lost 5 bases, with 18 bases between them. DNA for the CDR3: TGTGCCAGCCGGGACAGCCTTGGGGGGGAGACCCAGTACTTC. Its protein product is CASRDSLGGETQYF.

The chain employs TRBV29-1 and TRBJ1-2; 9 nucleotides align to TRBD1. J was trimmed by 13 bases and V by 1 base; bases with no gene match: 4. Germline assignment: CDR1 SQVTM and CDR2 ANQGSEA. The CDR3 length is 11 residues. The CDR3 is CSVEGDRVVTF. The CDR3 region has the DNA TGCAGCGTTGAAGGGGACAGGGTTGTCACCTTC.

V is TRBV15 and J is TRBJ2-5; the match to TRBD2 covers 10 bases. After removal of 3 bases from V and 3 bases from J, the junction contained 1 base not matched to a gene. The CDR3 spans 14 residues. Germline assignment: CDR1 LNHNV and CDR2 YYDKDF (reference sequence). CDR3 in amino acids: CATSSGLAEETQYF. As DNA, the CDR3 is TGTGCCACCAGCAGCGGACTAGCGGAAGAGACCCAGTACTTC.